This T cell receptor beta chain derives from a study of Ad26.COV2.S vaccination and SARS-CoV-2 variants. The data were produced by immunoSEQ multiplex PCR, yet TCRdb's version contains in-frame clones alone and is incomplete. The sample has over 400,000 clones; about 90% are singletons. This clone was recorded once. Its specificity is unknown. Study-wide results and limits: Vaccine recipients surpassed placebo recipients in spike-specific TCR breadth.

V was trimmed by 5 bases and J by 4 bases, leaving 15 bases between them. The germline V gene encodes CDR1 KGHSH and CDR2 LQKENI. The CDR3 is made up of 14 amino acids. Documented treatment: 15 to 20 received Ad26.COV2.S at low or high dose, single or two shots; 5 received placebo; per-sample allocation not given. Samples were taken on day 63 after the first vaccine or placebo injection. The receptor was isolated from a person aged 18-65 years who received the Ad26.COV2.S COVID-19 vaccine or a placebo. V gene TRBV18 combines with J gene TRBJ2-7; D might be TRBD1 (7 bases). The sample consisted of peripheral blood, taken in a trial of Ad26.COV2.S vaccine versus placebo. The CDR3 bases are TGTGCCAGCTCAACAGAGGGGGCGGGGTACGAGCAGTACTTC. Translated, it gives CASSTEGAGYEQYF.